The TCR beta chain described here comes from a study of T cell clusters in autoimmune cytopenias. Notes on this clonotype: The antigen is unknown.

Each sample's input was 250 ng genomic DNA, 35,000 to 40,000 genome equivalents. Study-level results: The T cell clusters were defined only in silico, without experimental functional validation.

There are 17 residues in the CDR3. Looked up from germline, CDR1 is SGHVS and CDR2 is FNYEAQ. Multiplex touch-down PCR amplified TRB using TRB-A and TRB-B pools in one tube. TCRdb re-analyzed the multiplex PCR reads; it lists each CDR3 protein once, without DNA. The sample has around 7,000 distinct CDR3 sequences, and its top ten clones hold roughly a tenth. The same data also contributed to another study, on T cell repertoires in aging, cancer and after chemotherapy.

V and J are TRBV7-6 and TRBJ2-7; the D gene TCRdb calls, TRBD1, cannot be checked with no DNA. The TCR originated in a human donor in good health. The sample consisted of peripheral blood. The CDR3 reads CASSPLGPRTGGFEQYF.